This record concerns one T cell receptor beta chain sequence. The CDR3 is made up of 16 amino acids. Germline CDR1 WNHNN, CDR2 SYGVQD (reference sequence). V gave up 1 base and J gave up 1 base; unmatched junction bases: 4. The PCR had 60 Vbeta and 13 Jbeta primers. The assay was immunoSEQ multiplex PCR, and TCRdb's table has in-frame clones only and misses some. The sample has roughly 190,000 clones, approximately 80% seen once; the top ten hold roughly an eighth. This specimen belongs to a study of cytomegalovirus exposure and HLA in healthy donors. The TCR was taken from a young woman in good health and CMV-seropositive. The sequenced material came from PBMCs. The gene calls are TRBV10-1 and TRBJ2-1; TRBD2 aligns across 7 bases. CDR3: CASSEFGGGSYNEQFF. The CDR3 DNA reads TGCGCCAGCAGTGAGTTTGGGGGGGGTTCCTACAATGAGCAGTTCTTC.